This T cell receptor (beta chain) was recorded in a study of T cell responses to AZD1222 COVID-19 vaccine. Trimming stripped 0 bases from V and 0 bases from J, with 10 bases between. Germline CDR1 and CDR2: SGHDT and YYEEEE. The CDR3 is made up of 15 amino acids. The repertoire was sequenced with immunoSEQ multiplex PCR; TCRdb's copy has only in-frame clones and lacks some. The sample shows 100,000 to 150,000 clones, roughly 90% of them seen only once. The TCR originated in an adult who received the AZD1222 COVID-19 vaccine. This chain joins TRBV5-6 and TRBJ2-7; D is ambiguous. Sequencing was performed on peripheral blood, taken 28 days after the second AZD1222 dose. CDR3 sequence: CASSLGTANSYEQYF. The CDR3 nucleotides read TGTGCCAGCAGCTTGGGCACAGCCAACTCCTACGAGCAGTACTTC.